This T cell receptor beta chain was identified in a study of identifying expanded T cells in peripheral blood. Study results and caveats: Over approximately two and four weeks, about 17 and 20 clones changed, versus around 1.2 between replicates. Clone count variance between roughly 2-week samples rose with total template count.

Collection occurred without any documented infections or immune events in donors. Repertoires were generated with immunoSEQ multiplex PCR, while TCRdb's copy carries only in-frame clones and drops some. The table includes around 57,000 clones, about 90% detected once. From germline, CDR1 is GTSNPN and CDR2 SVGIG (reference sequence). The CDR3 contains 11 residues. Trimming shortened V by 1 base and J by 4 bases, and 4 bases separated the two germline ends. Notes on this clone: What it recognizes is unknown.

This TCR derives from a person aged 18-70 years in good health. The material sequenced was blood. The chain is built from TRBV30 and TRBJ1-2; D gene ambiguous. CDR3 region: CAWSGGYGYTF. CDR3 sequence (DNA): TGTGCCTGGAGTGGGGGCTATGGCTACACCTTC. Together with reference TRBV30 and TRBJ1-2, the CDR3 gives the full variable domain: SQTIHQWPATLVQPVGSPLSLECTVEGTSNPNLYWYRQAAGRGLQLLFYSVGIGQISSEVPQNLSASRPQDRQFILSSKKLLLSDSGFYLCAWSGGYGYTFGSGTRLTVV.